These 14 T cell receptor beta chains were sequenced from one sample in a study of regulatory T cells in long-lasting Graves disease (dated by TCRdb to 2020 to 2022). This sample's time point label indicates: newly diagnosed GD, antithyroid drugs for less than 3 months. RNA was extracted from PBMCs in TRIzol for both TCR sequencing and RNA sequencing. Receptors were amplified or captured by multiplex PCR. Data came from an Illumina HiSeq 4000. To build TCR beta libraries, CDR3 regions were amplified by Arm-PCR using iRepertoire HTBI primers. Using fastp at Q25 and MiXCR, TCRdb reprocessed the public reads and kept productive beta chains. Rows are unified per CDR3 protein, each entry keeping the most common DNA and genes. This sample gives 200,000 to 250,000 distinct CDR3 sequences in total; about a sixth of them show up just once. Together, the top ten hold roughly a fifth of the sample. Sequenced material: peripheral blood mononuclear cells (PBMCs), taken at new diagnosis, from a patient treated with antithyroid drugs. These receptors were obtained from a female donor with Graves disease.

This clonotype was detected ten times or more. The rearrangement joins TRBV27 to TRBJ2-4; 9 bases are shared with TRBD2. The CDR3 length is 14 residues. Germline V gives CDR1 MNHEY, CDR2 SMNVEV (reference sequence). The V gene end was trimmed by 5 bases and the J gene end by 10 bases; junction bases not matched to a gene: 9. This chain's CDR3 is CASSNSGSNAIQYF. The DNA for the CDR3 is TGTGCCAGCAGTAATAGCGGGAGTAACGCGATTCAGTACTTC.

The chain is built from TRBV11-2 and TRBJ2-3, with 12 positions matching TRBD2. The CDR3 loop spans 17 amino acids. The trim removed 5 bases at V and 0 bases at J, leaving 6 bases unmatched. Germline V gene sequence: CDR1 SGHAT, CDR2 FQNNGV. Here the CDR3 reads CASSPGLAGPSTDTQYF. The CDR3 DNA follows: TGTGCCAGCAGCCCAGGACTAGCGGGACCTAGCACAGATACGCAGTATTTT.

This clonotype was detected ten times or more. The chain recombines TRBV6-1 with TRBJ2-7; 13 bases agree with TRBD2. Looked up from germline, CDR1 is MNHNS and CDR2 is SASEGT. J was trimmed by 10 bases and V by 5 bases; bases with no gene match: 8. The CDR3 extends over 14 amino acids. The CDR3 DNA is TGTGCCAGCAGTAGCCTGGGACTAGCGGGGATCCAGTACTTC. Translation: CASSSLGLAGIQYF.

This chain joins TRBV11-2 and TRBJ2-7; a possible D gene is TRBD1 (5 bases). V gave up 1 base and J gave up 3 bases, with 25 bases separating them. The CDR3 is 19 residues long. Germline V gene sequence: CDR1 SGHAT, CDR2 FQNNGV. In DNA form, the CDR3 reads TGTGCCAGCAGCTTAGGGGGCAGTGGACACGGATACTTGGGCTACGAGCAGTACTTC. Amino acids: CASSLGGSGHGYLGYEQYF.

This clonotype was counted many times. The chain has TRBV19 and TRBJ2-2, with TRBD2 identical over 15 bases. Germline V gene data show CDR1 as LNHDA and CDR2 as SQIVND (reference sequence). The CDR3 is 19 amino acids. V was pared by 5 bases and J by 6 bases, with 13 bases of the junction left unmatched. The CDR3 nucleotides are TGTGCCAGTAGTGGAGGAGTTGGACTAGCGGGAGGGCCGCCCGGGGAGCTGTTTTTT. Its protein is CASSGGVGLAGGPPGELFF.

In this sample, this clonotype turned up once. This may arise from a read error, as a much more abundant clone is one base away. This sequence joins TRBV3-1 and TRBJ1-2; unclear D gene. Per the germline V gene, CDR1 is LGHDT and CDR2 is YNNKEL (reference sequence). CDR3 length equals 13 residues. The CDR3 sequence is CASGQDLNYGYTF. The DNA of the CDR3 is TGTGCCAGCGGCCAAGATCTGAACTATGGCTACACCTTC.

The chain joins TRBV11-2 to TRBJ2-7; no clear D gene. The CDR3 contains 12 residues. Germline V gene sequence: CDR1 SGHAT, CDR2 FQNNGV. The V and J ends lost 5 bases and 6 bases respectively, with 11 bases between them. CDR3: CASSGRRVEQYF. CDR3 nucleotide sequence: TGTGCCAGCAGCGGCAGAAGGGTCGAGCAGTACTTC.

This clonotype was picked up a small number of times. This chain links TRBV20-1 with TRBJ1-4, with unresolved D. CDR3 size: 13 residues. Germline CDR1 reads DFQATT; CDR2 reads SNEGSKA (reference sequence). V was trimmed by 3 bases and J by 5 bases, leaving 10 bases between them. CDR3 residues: CSASPTGNEKLFF. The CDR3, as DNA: TGCAGTGCTAGCCCGACGGGGAATGAAAAACTGTTTTTT.

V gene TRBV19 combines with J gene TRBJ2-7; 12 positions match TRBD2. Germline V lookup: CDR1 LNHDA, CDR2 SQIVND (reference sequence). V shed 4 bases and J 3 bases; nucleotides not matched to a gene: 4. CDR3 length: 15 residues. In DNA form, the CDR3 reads TGTGCCAGTAGTACGAGACTAGCGGGAGTCTACGAGCAGTACTTC. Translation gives CASSTRLAGVYEQYF.

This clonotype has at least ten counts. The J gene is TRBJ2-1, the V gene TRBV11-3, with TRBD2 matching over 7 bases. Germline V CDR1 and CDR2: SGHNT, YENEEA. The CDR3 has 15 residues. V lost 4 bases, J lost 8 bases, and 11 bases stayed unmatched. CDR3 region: CASSSPFIAGDEQFF. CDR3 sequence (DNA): TGTGCCAGCAGCTCACCCTTTATTGCGGGGGATGAGCAGTTCTTC. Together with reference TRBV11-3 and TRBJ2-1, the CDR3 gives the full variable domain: EAGVVQSPRYKIIEKKQPVAFWCNPISGHNTLYWYLQNLGQGPELLIRYENEEAVDDSQLPKDRFSAERLKGVDSTLKIQPAELGDSAVYLCASSSPFIAGDEQFFGPGTRLTVL.

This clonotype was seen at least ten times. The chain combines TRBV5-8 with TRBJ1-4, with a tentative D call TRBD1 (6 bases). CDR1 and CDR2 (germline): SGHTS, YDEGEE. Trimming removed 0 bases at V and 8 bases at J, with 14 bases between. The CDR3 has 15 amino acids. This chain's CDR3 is CASSLGTARREKLFF. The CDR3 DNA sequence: TGTGCCAGCAGCTTGGGGACAGCCAGGAGGGAAAAACTGTTTTTT. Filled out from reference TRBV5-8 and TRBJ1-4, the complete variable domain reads EAGVTQSPTHLIKTRGQQATLRCSPISGHTSVYWYQQALGLGLQFLLWYDEGEERNRGNFPPRFSGRQFPNYSSELNVNALELEDSALYLCASSLGTARREKLFFGSGTQLSVL.

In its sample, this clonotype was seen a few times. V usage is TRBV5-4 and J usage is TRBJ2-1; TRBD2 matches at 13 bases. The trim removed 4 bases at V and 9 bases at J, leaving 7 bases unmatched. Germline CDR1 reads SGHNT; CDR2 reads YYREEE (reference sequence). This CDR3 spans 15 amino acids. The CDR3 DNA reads TGTGCCAGCAGCCCAACTAGCGGGAGGGCGGTTGAGCAGTTCTTC. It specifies CASSPTSGRAVEQFF.

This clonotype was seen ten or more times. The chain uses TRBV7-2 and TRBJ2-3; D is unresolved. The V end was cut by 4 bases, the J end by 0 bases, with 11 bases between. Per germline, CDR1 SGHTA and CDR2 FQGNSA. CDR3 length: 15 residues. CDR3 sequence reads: CASSSNYLSTDTQYF. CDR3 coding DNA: TGTGCCAGCAGCTCGAATTACCTCAGCACAGATACGCAGTATTTT.

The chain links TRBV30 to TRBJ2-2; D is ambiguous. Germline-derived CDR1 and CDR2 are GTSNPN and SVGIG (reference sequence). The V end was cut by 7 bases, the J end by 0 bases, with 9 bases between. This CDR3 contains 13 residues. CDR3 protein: CAYSDPNTGELFF. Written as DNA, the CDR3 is TGTGCCTACTCTGACCCGAACACCGGGGAGCTGTTTTTT.